This TCR beta chain emerged from a study of monozygotic twins with inflammatory bowel disease. PCR of TCRalpha and TCRbeta cDNA was nested, with two rounds of roughly 16 and 10 cycles. With the 5' RACE reads reprocessed, TCRdb shows one record per CDR3 protein and no DNA. Its listing shows 150,000 to 200,000 distinct CDR3 sequences. The source of this sequence is a human donor with ulcerative colitis or Crohn's disease, or a healthy co-twin of an affected twin (not recorded which). Sequenced input: blood.

CDR3 residues: CASSATHDSGANVLTF. The chain uses TRBV7-9 and TRBJ2-6. Germline values: CDR1 SEHNR, CDR2 FQNEAQ (reference sequence). This CDR3 has 16 residues.